The clone carrying this TCR beta chain was detected many times. Antigen: not known. The data belong to a study of T cells after yellow fever vaccination. TCRdb reprocessed the 5' RACE reads with MiXCR, giving one entry per CDR3 protein. The data contain around 300,000 distinct CDR3 sequences, around 4.5% of them singletons. Broader study findings: After the booster, around 95% of CD4 and around nine tenths of CD8 primary-response clones were re-detected.

The CDR3 has 14 residues. The ends lost 6 bases at V and 3 bases at J; junction bases unmatched: 5. The clonotype was recovered from a man aged 18-30 years who received the YFV17D yellow fever vaccine. The source was PBMCs, collected 15 days after the yellow fever booster vaccination. The chain combines TRBV12-3 or TRBV12-4 with TRBJ1-1, with 9 bases that match TRBD1. This chain's CDR3 is CASRLQGAYTEAFF. The CDR3 bases are TGTGCCAGCAGACTACAGGGGGCGTACACTGAAGCTTTCTTT.